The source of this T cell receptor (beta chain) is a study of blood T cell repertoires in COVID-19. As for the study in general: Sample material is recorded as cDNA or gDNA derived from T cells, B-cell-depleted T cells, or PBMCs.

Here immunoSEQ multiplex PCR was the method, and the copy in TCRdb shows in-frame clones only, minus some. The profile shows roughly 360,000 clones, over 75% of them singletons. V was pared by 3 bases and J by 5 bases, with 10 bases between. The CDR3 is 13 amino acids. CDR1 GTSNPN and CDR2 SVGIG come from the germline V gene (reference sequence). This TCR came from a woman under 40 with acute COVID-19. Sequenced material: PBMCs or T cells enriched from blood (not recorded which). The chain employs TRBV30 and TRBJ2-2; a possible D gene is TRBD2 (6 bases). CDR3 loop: CAWRGGRTGELFF. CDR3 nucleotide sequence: TGTGCCTGGAGAGGAGGGCGGACCGGGGAGCTGTTTTTT.